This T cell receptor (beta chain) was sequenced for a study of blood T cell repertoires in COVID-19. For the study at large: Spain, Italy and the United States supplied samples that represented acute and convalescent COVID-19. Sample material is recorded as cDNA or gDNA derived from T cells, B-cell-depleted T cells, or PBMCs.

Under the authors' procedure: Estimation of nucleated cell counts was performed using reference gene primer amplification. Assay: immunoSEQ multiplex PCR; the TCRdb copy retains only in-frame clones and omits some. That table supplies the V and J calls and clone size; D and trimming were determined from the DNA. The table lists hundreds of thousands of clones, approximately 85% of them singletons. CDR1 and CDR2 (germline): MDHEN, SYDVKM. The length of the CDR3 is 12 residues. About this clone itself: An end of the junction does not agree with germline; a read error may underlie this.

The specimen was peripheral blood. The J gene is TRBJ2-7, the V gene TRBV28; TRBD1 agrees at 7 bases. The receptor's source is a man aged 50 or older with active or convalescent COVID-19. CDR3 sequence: CASRQGSHEQYF. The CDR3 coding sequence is TGTGCCAGCCGACAGGGCTCCCACGAGCAGTACTTC.